The next 2 T cell receptor beta chains were all read from a single sample in a study of glioma-infiltrating T cells after dendritic cell vaccination. TCRdb keeps only in-frame clones here, not all; method: immunoSEQ multiplex PCR. The top ten hold about 15% of the sample, which has tens of thousands of clones, around 84% seen once. Sequencing used blood, obtained before dendritic cell vaccination. The receptor source for this set is a human donor with glioblastoma.

V is TRBV19 and J is TRBJ2-2, with D unclear. The germline V gene encodes CDR1 LNHDA and CDR2 SQIVND (reference sequence). V was pared by 6 bases and J by 3 bases, with 5 bases between. This CDR3 comprises 12 residues. As DNA, the CDR3 is TGTGCCAGTAGACAGTACACCGGGGAGCTGTTTTTT. Protein sequence: CASRQYTGELFF.

This clone was observed once. J is TRBJ2-7 and V is TRBV2; TRBD2 matches at 7 bases. This CDR3 is built from 14 residues. CDR1 and CDR2 from the germline V gene are SNHLY and FYNNEI. The V gene end was trimmed by 8 bases and the J gene end by 0 bases; junction bases not matched to a gene: 7. The CDR3 bases are TGTGCCAGCCGCGGGGGAATTTCCTCCTACGAGCAGTACTTC. Protein: CASRGGISSYEQYF.